This TCR beta chain was recorded in a study of T cells after yellow fever vaccination. Study-wide points: A weaker secondary response peaked on day 5, the primary on day 15.

TCRdb itself ran the 5' RACE reads through MiXCR, one entry per CDR3 protein. Altogether 280,000 or so distinct CDR3 sequences are present, 8.5% to 10% being singletons, with the ten largest covering about 3.7%. CDR1 SGHAT and CDR2 FQNNGV come from the germline V gene. Trimming stripped 5 bases from V and 0 bases from J, with 11 bases between. This CDR3 is 15 amino acids long. As for this clonotype: Antigen unknown.

The receptor comes from a man aged 18 to 35 who received the YFV17D yellow fever vaccine. Material: CD4+ T cells sorted from PBMCs, obtained 5 days after the yellow fever booster vaccination. V usage is TRBV11-2 and J usage is TRBJ2-1; D ambiguous. CDR3 in DNA: TGTGCCAGCAGCGACCGACCGAGCTCCTACAATGAGCAGTTCTTC. It translates to CASSDRPSSYNEQFF. Supplemented by reference TRBV11-2 and TRBJ2-1, the full variable domain reads EAGVAQSPRYKIIEKRQSVAFWCNPISGHATLYWYQQILGQGPKLLIQFQNNGVVDDSQLPKDRFSAERLKGVDSTLKIQPAKLEDSAVYLCASSDRPSSYNEQFFGPGTRLTVL.